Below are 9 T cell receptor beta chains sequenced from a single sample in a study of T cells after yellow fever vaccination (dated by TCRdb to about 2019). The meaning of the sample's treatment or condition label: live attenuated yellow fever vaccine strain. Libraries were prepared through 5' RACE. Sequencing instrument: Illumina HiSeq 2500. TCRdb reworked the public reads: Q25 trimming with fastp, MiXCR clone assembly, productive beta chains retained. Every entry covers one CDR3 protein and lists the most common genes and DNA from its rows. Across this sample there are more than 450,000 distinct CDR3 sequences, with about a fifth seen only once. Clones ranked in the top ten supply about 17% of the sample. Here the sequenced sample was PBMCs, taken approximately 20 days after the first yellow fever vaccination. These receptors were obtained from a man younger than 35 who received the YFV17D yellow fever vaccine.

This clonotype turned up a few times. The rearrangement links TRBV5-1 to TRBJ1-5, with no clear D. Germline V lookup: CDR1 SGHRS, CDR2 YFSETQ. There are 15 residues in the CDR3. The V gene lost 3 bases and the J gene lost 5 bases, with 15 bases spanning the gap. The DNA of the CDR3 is TGCGCCAGCAGCTACTCTGGACCCGGAGATCAGCCCCAGCATTTT. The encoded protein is CASSYSGPGDQPQHF.

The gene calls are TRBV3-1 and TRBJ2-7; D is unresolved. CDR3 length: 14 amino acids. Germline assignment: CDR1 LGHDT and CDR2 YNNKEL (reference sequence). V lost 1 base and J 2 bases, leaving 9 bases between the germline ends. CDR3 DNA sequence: TGTGCCAGCAGCCAAGGGCGACTGCCCTACGAGCAGTACTTC. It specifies CASSQGRLPYEQYF.

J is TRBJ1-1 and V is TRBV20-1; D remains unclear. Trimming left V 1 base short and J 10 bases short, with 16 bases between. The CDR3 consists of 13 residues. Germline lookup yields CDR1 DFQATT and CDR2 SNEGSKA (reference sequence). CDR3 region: CSARGALGNPAFF. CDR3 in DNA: TGCAGTGCTAGAGGAGCCCTCGGAAACCCAGCTTTCTTT.

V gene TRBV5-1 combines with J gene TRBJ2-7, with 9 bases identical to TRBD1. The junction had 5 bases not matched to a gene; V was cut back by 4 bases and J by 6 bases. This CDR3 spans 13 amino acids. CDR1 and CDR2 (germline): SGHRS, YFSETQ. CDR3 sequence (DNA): TGCGCCAGCAGCAGGGACAGGGAAATCGAGCAGTACTTC. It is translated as CASSRDREIEQYF.

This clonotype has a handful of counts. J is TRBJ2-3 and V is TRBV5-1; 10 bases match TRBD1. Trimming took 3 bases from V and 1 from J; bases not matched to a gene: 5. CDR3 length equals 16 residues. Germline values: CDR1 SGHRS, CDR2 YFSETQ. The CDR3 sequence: CASSSRTGGRTDTQYF. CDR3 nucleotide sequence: TGCGCCAGCAGCTCCCGGACAGGGGGTCGCACAGATACGCAGTATTTT.

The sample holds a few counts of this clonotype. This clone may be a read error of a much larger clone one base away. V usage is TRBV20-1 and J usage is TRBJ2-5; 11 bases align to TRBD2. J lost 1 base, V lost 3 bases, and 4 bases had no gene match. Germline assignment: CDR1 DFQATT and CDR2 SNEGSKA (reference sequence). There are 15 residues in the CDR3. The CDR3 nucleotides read TGCAGTGCTAGTCATAGCGGGGGGGCCCAAGAGACCCAGTACTTC. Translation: CSASHSGGAQETQYF.

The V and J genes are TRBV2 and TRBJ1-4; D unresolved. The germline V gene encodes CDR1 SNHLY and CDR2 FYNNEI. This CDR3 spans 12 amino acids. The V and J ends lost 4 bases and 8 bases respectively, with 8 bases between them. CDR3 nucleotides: TGTGCCAGCAGTGTGCGTTGGGAAAAACTGTTTTTT. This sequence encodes CASSVRWEKLFF.

CDR3 sequence (DNA): TGTGCCAGCGTCGTACAGGGAATCCATGGCTACACCTTC. It codes for CASVVQGIHGYTF. The chain is built from TRBV12-3 or TRBV12-4 and TRBJ1-2, with D perhaps matching TRBD1 (6 bases). The CDR3 covers 13 residues. V was shortened by 8 bases and J by 6 bases, with 16 bases between the two germline ends.

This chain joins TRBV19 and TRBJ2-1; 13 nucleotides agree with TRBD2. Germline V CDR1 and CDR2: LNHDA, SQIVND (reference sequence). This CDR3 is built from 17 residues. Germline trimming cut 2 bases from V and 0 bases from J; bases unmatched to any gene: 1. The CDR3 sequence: CASSITSGGGSYNEQFF. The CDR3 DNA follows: TGTGCCAGTAGTATAACTAGCGGGGGGGGCTCCTACAATGAGCAGTTCTTC.